This TCR beta chain stems from a study of blood T cell repertoires in COVID-19 (dated by TCRdb to the early 2020s). For the study in its entirety: Samples from collaborators originated in the United States, Italy and Spain and spanned both the acute and convalescent phases of COVID-19. The sample metadata nearly always contained a de-identified subject ID, COVID-19 status, age in years and sex. HLA class I and class II types, where available, came from metadata supplied by the sample provider rather than from assay-based typing. The material from the prospective study consisted of cDNA or gDNA derived from T cells, B-cell-depleted T cells, or PBMCs. Deeply sampled blood TCRbeta repertoires from subjects exposed to, actively infected with, or recovered from COVID-19 were included in the dataset. Samples were obtained from the ongoing ImmuneRACE study (first 160 participants) and from 1,200 or so subjects provided by 6 global collaborators. A freely available public database, intended as a resource for researchers studying the immune response to SARS-CoV-2, is where the repertoires were released.

The immunoSEQ Assay, a bias-controlled multiplex PCR, was used to amplify TCRbeta CDR3 regions from genomic DNA. From the authors' description of their analysis: The number of nucleated cells in each sample was estimated by amplification of reference gene primers within the assay. To quantify the absolute abundance of each unique TCRbeta CDR3 rearrangement, sequence reads were collapsed and filtered. For each sample, productive Simpson clonality was calculated by taking the square root of Simpson's diversity index across productive rearrangements. TCRdb took over this immuneACCESS table, retaining in-frame rearrangements with V and J assigned. Such tables are incomplete; in checked studies, under half of the missing clones stem from an unresolved V gene, and the remainder is unexplained. That table furnishes V, J and clone size, whereas the DNA furnished D and trimming. The sample contains hundreds of thousands of clones, about nine tenths of them found a single time. The top ten clonotypes cover just over 7% of the sample.

The germline V gene encodes CDR1 SNHLY and CDR2 FYNNEI. CDR3 length: 14 amino acids, cysteine to phenylalanine. This entry keeps only the CDR3 DNA: 42 bases, framed from base 1. For this chain, trimming is 7 bases at the V end and 7 bases at the J end, and the number of junction bases without a gene match is 6. Another Seattle source contributed samples from volunteer blood donors who had recovered from COVID-19. The collaborating institutions used their own protocols to collect whole blood in K2EDTA tubes. For TCRbeta analysis, collaborator samples were shipped as frozen whole blood, as isolated PBMCs, or as DNA extracted from either sample type. Points the paper makes about the study in general: The quantity of clinical and demographic metadata differed by source and by participant and was supplied without curation.

As to this clone: Its target antigen remains unknown. Per-nucleotide qualities are absent, and no much larger clonotype sits a single base away.

The origin of this receptor is a man between 60 and 75 years old who had recovered from COVID-19. The chain was built from TRBV2 and TRBJ2-2; 10 bases in between match TRBD1. The specimen sequenced was peripheral blood. The CDR3 loop reads CASIRTGGSGELFF. The DNA sequence is TGTGCCAGCATCAGGACAGGGGGGAGCGGGGAGCTGTTTTTT.